Reported below is one TCR beta chain. Source study methods: Amplifying reference gene primers gave estimates of nucleated cell counts. Only in-frame clones appear in the TCRdb table, and some are missing; sequencing was by immunoSEQ multiplex PCR. V, J and clone size are those of that table, while D and trimming were read from the DNA. The data hold about 400,000 clones, with around nine tenths observed a single time. There are 12 residues in the CDR3. The junction had 6 bases not matched to a gene; V was cut back by 7 bases and J by 8 bases. The germline gives CDR1 MNHEY, CDR2 SMNVEV (reference sequence). These data come from a study of blood T cell repertoires in COVID-19. Study context: From the United States, Italy and Spain came samples of acute and convalescent COVID-19. PBMCs, B-cell-depleted T cells, or T cells provided the cDNA or gDNA that made up the material.

The chain links TRBV27 to TRBJ2-3, with 7 bases that match TRBD2. The sequenced sample was peripheral blood. This receptor was identified in a human donor in a cohort sampled during active COVID-19. The CDR3 is CASKERDFTQYF. The CDR3 coding sequence is TGTGCCAGCAAAGAGCGGGACTTTACGCAGTATTTT.